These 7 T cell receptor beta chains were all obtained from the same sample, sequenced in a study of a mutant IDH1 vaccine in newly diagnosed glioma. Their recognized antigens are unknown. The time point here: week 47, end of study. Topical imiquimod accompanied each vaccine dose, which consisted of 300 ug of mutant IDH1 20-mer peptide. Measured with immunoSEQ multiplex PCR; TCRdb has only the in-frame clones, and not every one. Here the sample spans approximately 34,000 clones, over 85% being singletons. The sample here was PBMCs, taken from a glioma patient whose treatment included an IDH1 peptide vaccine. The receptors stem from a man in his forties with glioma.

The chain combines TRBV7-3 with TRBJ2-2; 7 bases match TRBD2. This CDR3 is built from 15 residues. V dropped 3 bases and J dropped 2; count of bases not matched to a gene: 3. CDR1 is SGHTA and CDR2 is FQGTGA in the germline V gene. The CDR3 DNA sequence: TGTGCCAGCAGCTTTAGCGGGCCCAACACCGGGGAGCTGTTTTTT. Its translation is CASSFSGPNTGELFF. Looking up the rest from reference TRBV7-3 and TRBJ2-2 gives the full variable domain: GAGVSQTPSNKVTEKGKYVELRCDPISGHTALYWYRQSLGQGPEFLIYFQGTGAADDSGLPNDRFFAVRPEGSVSTLKIQRTERGDSAVYLCASSFSGPNTGELFFGEGSRLTVL.

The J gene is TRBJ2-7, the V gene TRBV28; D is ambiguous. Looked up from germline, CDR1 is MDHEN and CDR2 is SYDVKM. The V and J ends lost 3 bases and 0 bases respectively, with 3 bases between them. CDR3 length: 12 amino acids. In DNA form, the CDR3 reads TGTGCCAGCAGTTTCGGCTCCTACGAGCAGTACTTC. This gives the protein CASSFGSYEQYF.

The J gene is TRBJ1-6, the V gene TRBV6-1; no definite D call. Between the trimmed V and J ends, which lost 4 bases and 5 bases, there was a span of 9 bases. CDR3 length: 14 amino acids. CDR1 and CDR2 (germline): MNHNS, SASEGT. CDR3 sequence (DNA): TGTGCCAGCAGTGGGTTGGTGGATAATTCACCCCTCCACTTT. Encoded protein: CASSGLVDNSPLHF.

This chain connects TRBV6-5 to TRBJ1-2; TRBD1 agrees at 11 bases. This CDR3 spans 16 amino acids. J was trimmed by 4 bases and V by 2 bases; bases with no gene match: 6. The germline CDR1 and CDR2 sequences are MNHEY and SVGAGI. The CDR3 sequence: CASSYLRTGGTYGYTF. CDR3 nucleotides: TGTGCCAGCAGTTACCTCAGGACAGGGGGCACCTATGGCTACACCTTC.

CDR3 DNA: TGTGCCAGCAGTGAAACAGGGGCCAAAGGTCCAGATACGCAGTATTTT. It yields the protein CASSETGAKGPDTQYF. This sequence joins TRBV6-1 and TRBJ2-3; 7 nucleotides match TRBD1. Germline CDR1 and CDR2: MNHNS and SASEGT. V shed 2 bases, J shed 4 bases, and the junction held 9 bases outside the gene matches. This CDR3 contains 16 residues.

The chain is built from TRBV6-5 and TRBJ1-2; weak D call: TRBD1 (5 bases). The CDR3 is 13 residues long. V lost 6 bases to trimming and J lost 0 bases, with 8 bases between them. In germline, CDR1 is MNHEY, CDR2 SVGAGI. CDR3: CASRRDSNYGYTF. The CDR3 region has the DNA TGTGCCAGCAGACGGGACTCTAACTATGGCTACACCTTC.

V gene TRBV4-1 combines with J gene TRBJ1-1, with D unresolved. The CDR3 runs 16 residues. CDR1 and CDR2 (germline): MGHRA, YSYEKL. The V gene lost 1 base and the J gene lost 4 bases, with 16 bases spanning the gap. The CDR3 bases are TGCGCCAGCAGCCAAGCCCTGTCCCGGATGAGCACTGAAGCTTTCTTT. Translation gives CASSQALSRMSTEAFF.